A selection of T cell receptor beta chains follows, all from one sample in a study of persistence of HIV-infected CD4 T cells. Repertoires were generated with immunoSEQ multiplex PCR, while TCRdb's copy carries only in-frame clones and drops some. This sample carries about 36,000 clones, more than 75% of them seen once, and the ten largest clones take around 5.4%. These receptors have no identified antigens. This specimen was cultured CD4+ T cells from PBMCs, taken from a patient who received antiretroviral therapy. These receptors came from an adult with HIV. The donor label of this sample is uncertain. CDR3s include the opening cysteine and the closing phenylalanine or tryptophan. D genes are given only for firm matches. The listing skips clone size in some rows; elsewhere it reads once, few, many or a size class.

D,J,size,V,CDR3,DNA
TRBD2,TRBJ2-7,.,TRBV27,CASSLFASGTTFYEQYF,TGTGCCAGCAGTTTATTTGCTAGCGGGACGACCTTCTACGAGCAGTACTTC
.,TRBJ1-2,.,TRBV24-1,CATSNRNYGYTF,TGTGCCACCAGTAACAGAAACTATGGCTACACCTTC
.,TRBJ2-7,.,TRBV6-6,CASRGPNGDEQYF,TGTGCCAGCAGGGGCCCCAATGGTGACGAGCAGTACTTC
.,TRBJ2-5,.,TRBV5-1,CASSLSGGRETQYF,TGCGCCAGCAGCTTGTCGGGGGGCCGAGAGACCCAGTACTTC
TRBD2,TRBJ2-7,.,TRBV6-1,CASSEYARTRLYEQYF,TGTGCCAGCAGTGAATATGCTAGGACTAGGCTCTACGAGCAGTACTTC
.,TRBJ2-3,.,TRBV9,CASSVGLATDTQYF,TGTGCCAGCAGCGTAGGACTGGCAACAGATACGCAGTATTTT
TRBD1,TRBJ2-2,.,TRBV6-5,CATHDRGETGELFF,TGTGCCACGCATGACAGGGGAGAGACCGGGGAGCTGTTTTTT
.,TRBJ2-2,.,TRBV18,CASSPSPVSSTGELFF,TGTGCCAGCTCACCGTCACCAGTATCCAGTACCGGGGAGCTGTTTTTT
TRBD1,TRBJ1-6,.,TRBV13,CASSPGQYNSPLHF,TGTGCCAGCAGCCCGGGACAGTATAATTCACCCCTCCACTTT
.,TRBJ2-5,.,TRBV27,CASSFERETQYF,TGTGCCAGCAGTTTTGAGAGAGAGACCCAGTACTTC
.,TRBJ1-3,.,TRBV3-1/TRBV3-2,CASSLYRNTIYF,TGTGCCAGCAGCCTGTATAGGAACACCATATATTTT
.,TRBJ2-3,.,TRBV15,CATSSGSGTDTQYF,TGTGCCACCAGCAGCGGGAGTGGCACAGATACGCAGTATTTT
TRBD2,TRBJ2-3,.,TRBV10-3,CAISDGLAGGPATDTQYF,TGTGCCATCAGTGACGGGCTAGCGGGGGGGCCAGCGACAGATACGCAGTATTTT
.,TRBJ2-1,.,TRBV12-3/TRBV12-4,CASSPRFEQFF,TGTGCCAGCAGTCCACGCTTTGAGCAGTTCTTC
.,TRBJ2-3,.,TRBV19,CASSASADTQYF,TGTGCCAGTAGCGCTAGCGCAGATACGCAGTATTTT
.,TRBJ1-4,.,TRBV2,CASSEGVSNEKLFF,TGTGCCAGCAGTGAAGGGGTGTCTAATGAAAAACTGTTTTTT
.,TRBJ1-1,.,TRBV5-4,CASSLAGGMNTEAFF,TGTGCCAGCAGCTTGGCCGGGGGAATGAACACTGAAGCTTTCTTT
.,TRBJ1-5,.,TRBV29-1,CSVRTHANQPQHF,TGCAGCGTGAGGACCCATGCCAATCAGCCCCAGCATTTT
.,TRBJ1-5,.,TRBV10-3,CAISVSQSNQPQHF,TGTGCCATCAGTGTAAGTCAGAGCAATCAGCCCCAGCATTTT
.,TRBJ2-1,.,TRBV24-1,CATSDLPTSATGDSYNEQFF,TGTGCCACCAGTGATTTGCCGACTAGCGCGACAGGGGACTCCTACAATGAGCAGTTCTTC
.,TRBJ1-4,.,TRBV19,CASSPPLGVREKLFF,TGTGCCAGTAGTCCTCCCCTCGGGGTGAGGGAAAAACTGTTTTTT
.,TRBJ1-4,.,TRBV7-8,CASKTDQEKLFF,TGTGCCAGCAAGACAGACCAAGAAAAACTGTTTTTT
.,TRBJ1-1,.,TRBV28,CASTVASMVMNTEAFF,TGTGCCAGCACGGTCGCCTCTATGGTGATGAACACTGAAGCTTTCTTT
TRBD2,TRBJ2-2,.,TRBV2,CASRRGLAGGPTGELFF,TGTGCCAGCAGGCGGGGACTAGCGGGGGGGCCGACCGGGGAGCTGTTTTTT
.,TRBJ1-5,.,TRBV2,CASGGTGNQPQHF,TGTGCCAGCGGGGGCACAGGTAATCAGCCCCAGCATTTT
.,TRBJ2-7,.,TRBV15,CATSRANYEQYF,TGTGCCACCAGCAGGGCAAACTACGAGCAGTACTTC
TRBD2,TRBJ2-1,.,TRBV24-1,CATSRAGGPQNEQFF,TGTGCCACCTCTCGAGCGGGGGGGCCTCAAAATGAGCAGTTCTTC
.,TRBJ1-2,few,TRBV4-1,CASSQEEGNYGYTF,TGCGCCAGCAGCCAAGAAGAAGGTAACTATGGCTACACCTTC
.,TRBJ2-3,.,TRBV14,CASSQAVPGTDTQYF,TGTGCCAGCAGCCAAGCGGTCCCCGGCACAGATACGCAGTATTTT
TRBD1,TRBJ1-5,.,TRBV4-2,CASSQETGGANKNQPQHF,TGTGCCAGCAGCCAAGAGACAGGGGGCGCGAATAAAAATCAGCCCCAGCATTTT
.,TRBJ2-7,.,TRBV10-1,CASSESKPSEQYCEQYF,TGCGCCAGCAGTGAGTCGAAGCCGTCAGAACAATATTGCGAGCAGTACTTC
.,TRBJ2-2,.,TRBV7-9,CASSLTAGGNTGELFF,TGTGCCAGCAGCTTAACGGCGGGCGGAAACACCGGGGAGCTGTTTTTT
.,TRBJ1-1,.,TRBV28,CASSFGGSLFFMNTEAFF,TGTGCCAGCAGTTTCGGGGGATCCCTCTTTTTTATGAACACTGAAGCTTTCTTT
.,TRBJ1-2,.,TRBV4-2,CASSQEVKGTTTIYGYTF,TGTGCCAGCAGCCAAGAGGTAAAGGGGACTACCACTATCTATGGCTACACCTTC
.,TRBJ1-5,.,TRBV7-6,CASSSGVNGNQPQHF,TGTGCCAGCAGCTCGGGGGTAAATGGCAATCAGCCCCAGCATTTT
.,TRBJ2-2,.,TRBV5-1,CASSSPGQLKTGELFF,TGCGCCAGCAGCTCTCCGGGACAACTTAAAACCGGGGAGCTGTTTTTT
.,TRBJ2-7,.,TRBV19,CASAGEREQYF,TGTGCCAGCGCAGGGGAAAGGGAGCAGTACTTC
.,TRBJ2-7,.,TRBV28,CASSLWVRYSYEQYF,TGTGCCAGCAGTTTATGGGTTAGGTACTCCTACGAGCAGTACTTC
.,TRBJ2-4,once,TRBV6-5,CASNPLQAAKNIQYF,TGTGCCAGCAACCCCCTTCAGGCAGCCAAAAACATTCAGTACTTC
.,TRBJ2-3,once,TRBV7-3,CASSLYQGADTQYF,TGTGCCAGCAGCTTATATCAGGGTGCAGATACGCAGTATTTT
.,TRBJ2-2,.,TRBV18,CASSPSSGHTGELFF,TGTGCCAGCTCACCGTCGAGCGGACACACCGGGGAGCTGTTTTTT
.,TRBJ1-2,.,TRBV24-1,CATSYPGNYGYTF,TGTGCCACCAGTTATCCGGGAAACTATGGCTACACCTTC
.,TRBJ1-4,.,TRBV9,CASSLREGLDEKLFF,TGTGCCAGCAGCCTGCGGGAGGGTTTGGATGAAAAACTGTTTTTT
TRBD1,TRBJ2-1,.,TRBV7-3,CASSFTSGTGASAQFF,TGTGCCAGCAGTTTTACTTCCGGGACAGGGGCATCAGCGCAGTTCTTC
TRBD1,TRBJ1-4,few,TRBV6-6,CASSSETGSNEKLFF,TGTGCCAGCAGTTCGGAGACAGGGTCTAATGAAAAACTGTTTTTT
.,TRBJ2-2,.,TRBV27,CASRARPEGTGELFF,TGTGCCAGCAGAGCACGTCCAGAAGGAACCGGGGAGCTGTTTTTT
.,TRBJ2-1,few,TRBV7-2,CASSASYNEQFF,TGTGCCAGCAGCGCCTCGTACAATGAGCAGTTCTTC
TRBD1,TRBJ1-6,.,TRBV5-8,CASSGRQGANSPLHF,TGTGCCAGCAGCGGGAGACAGGGGGCGAATTCACCCCTCCACTTT
TRBD2,TRBJ2-2,.,TRBV28,CASSLTSGGPTGELFF,TGTGCCAGCAGTTTGACTAGCGGGGGGCCCACCGGGGAGCTGTTTTTT
.,TRBJ2-5,.,TRBV20-1,CSAKTETQYF,TGCAGTGCTAAGACCGAGACCCAGTACTTC
.,TRBJ2-1,.,TRBV6-1,CASSDTGLQSYNEQFF,TGTGCCAGCAGTGACACGGGACTCCAATCCTACAATGAGCAGTTCTTC
.,TRBJ2-7,.,TRBV29-1,CSVDGENSYEQYF,TGCAGCGTTGATGGTGAGAACTCCTACGAGCAGTACTTC
.,TRBJ2-7,.,TRBV19,CASSIAGIAGEQYF,TGTGCCAGTAGTATAGCAGGGATCGCGGGGGAGCAGTACTTC
TRBD1,TRBJ1-4,.,TRBV28,CASSLFSGGEKLFF,TGTGCCAGCAGTTTATTTTCAGGGGGAGAAAAACTGTTTTTT
.,TRBJ2-7,few,TRBV5-1,CASSLEGVKYEQYF,TGCGCCAGCAGCTTGGAAGGGGTGAAGTACGAGCAGTACTTC
TRBD2,TRBJ2-3,.,TRBV6-2/TRBV6-3,CASSPGLAGGADTQYF,TGTGCCAGCAGCCCTGGACTAGCGGGGGGGGCAGATACGCAGTATTTT
TRBD2,TRBJ2-7,.,TRBV27,CASSLTGEGEQYF,TGTGCCAGCAGTTTAACGGGGGAGGGCGAGCAGTACTTC
.,TRBJ1-2,.,TRBV27,CASSLASLLGYGYTF,TGTGCCAGCAGTTTGGCCTCACTCCTAGGCTATGGCTACACCTTC